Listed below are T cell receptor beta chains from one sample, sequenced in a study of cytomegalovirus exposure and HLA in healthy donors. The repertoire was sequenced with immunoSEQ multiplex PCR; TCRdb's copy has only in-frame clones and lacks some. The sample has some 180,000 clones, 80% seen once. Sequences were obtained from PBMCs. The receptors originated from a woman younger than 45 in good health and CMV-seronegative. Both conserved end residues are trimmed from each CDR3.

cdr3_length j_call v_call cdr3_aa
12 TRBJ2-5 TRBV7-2 ASSLGLAVETQY
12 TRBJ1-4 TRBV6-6 ASRADRLNEKLF
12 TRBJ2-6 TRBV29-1 SVRGESGANVLT
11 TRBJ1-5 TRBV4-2 ASSPRRNQPQH
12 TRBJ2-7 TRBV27 ASSYRGPTYEQY
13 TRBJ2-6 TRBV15 ATSRELSGANVLT
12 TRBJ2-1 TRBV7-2 ASSFRQGAGEQF
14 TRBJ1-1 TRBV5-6 ASSLGPGQESTEAF
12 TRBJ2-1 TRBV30 AWSGWAGLGEQF
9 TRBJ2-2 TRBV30 AWGSGGELF
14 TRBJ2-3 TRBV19 ASSIVSSGEADTQY
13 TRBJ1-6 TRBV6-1 ASSLATGANSPLH
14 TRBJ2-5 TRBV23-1 ASSLHWRGGEETQY
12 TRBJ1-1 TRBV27 ASSLGLADTEAF
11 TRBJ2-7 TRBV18 ASSPGQPYEQY
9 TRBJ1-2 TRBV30 AWSVGGSYT
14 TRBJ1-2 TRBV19 ASSTRRQGSNYGYT